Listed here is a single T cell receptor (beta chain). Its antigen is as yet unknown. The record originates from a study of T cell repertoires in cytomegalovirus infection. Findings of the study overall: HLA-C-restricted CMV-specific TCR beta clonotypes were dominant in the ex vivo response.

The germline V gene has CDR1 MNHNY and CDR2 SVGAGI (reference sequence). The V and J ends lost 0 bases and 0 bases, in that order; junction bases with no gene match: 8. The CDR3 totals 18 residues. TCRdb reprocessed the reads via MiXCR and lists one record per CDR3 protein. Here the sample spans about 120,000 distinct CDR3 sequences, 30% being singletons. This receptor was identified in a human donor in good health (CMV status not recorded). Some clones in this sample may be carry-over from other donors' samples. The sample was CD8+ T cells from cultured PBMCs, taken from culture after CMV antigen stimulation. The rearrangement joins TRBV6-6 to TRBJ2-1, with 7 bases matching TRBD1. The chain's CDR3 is CASSYSLPGTASYNEQFF. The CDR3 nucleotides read TGTGCCAGCAGTTACTCTTTGCCTGGGACAGCCTCCTACAATGAGCAGTTCTTC.